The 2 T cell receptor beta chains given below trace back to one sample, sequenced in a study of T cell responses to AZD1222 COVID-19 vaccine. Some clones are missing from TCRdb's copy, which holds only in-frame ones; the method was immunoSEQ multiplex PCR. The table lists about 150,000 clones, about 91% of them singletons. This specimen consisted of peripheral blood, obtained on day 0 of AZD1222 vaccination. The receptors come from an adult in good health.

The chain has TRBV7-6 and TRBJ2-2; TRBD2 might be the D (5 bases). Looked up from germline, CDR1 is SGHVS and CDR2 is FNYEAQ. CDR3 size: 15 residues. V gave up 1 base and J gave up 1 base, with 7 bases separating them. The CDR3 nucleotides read TGTGCCAGCAGCTTAGATGCGGGGAACACCGGGGAGCTGTTTTTT. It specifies CASSLDAGNTGELFF.

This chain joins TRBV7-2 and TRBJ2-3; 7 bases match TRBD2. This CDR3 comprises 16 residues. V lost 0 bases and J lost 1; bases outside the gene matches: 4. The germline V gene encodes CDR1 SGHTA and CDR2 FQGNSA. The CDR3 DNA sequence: TGTGCCAGCAGCTTAGCCGGGACTACAGGCACAGATACGCAGTATTTT. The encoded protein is CASSLAGTTGTDTQYF.